The TCR beta chain under discussion was sequenced for a study of beta chain features in type 1 diabetes. Overall study context: Investigators examined 85 million to 110 million sorted cells across all samples.

Sequenced material consisted of expressed TCRB transcripts (all of the isolated RNA was reverse transcribed). Read counts averaged roughly 3.5 million for samples of naive, central memory and regulatory T cells. Here immunoSEQ multiplex PCR was the method, and the copy in TCRdb shows in-frame clones only, minus some. This table has around 650,000 clones, roughly an eighth appearing once. Broader study findings: For Type 1 diabetes patients, all four CD4+ subsets carried TCRB CDR3s that were moderately but significantly shorter. Patients and controls would share equally any PCR tilt toward shorter templates.

A word on this clone: Its antigen is still unknown.

Sorted CD4+ subsets: naive, central memory, regulatory, stem cell-like memory (CD45RO/CCR7/CD25/CD127/CD95/CD27 panel). There are 14 residues in the CDR3. Germline V CDR1 and CDR2: SGHNT, YYREEE (reference sequence). V was trimmed by 2 bases and J by 8 bases, leaving 17 bases between them. The sequence derives from a man younger than 45 with type 1 diabetes. This chain connects TRBV5-4 to TRBJ2-7, with a tentative D call TRBD2 (5 bases). Sequencing was carried out using naive CD4+ T cells from blood. The CDR3 sequence: CASSLPGKGVQQYF. The DNA of the CDR3 is TGTGCCAGCAGCTTACCGGGAAAGGGCGTGCAGCAGTACTTC.